This T cell receptor (beta chain) is from a study of CD8 T cells in ankylosing spondylitis. Quantitative 5'-RACE with molecular barcodes produced the TCR beta libraries. From the 5' RACE reads, TCRdb called clonotypes with MiXCR, one entry per CDR3 protein. The table includes a few hundred thousand distinct CDR3 sequences, approximately 17% detected once. Germline CDR1 and CDR2: LGHNA and YSLEER. V gave up 4 bases and J gave up 9 bases, with 19 bases separating them. The CDR3 length is 14 residues. Overall study findings and caveats: Characteristic, it appeared, of ankylosing spondylitis blood was a TCR beta motif of eight highly homologous variants.

Turning to this clonotype: Its antigen is unidentified.

The chain is built from TRBV4-3 and TRBJ2-7; tentative D call: TRBD2 (6 bases). The clonotype comes from a male donor with ankylosing spondylitis. The sequencing input was blood, either unsorted or a sorted T cell fraction (not recorded which). Written as DNA, the CDR3 is TGCGCCAGCAGCCCAGGCGGGACCCAGACCGGGCAGTACTTC. Its translation: CASSPGGTQTGQYF.